The source of this TCR beta chain is a study of blood T cells in healthy people across ages. Isolation of PBMCs gave at least 7 million cells per sample. Germline V gene sequence: CDR1 MNHEY, CDR2 SVGEGT. CDR3 size: 14 residues. Between the trimmed V and J ends, which lost 6 bases and 2 bases, there was a span of 14 bases. Together with a sample-barcoded 5' primer, a J-beta primer mix was included in a second PCR lasting roughly 7 to 11 cycles. TCRdb called the 5' RACE reads again in MiXCR, with one record for every CDR3 protein. This sample has approximately 830,000 distinct CDR3 sequences, with approximately 65% found just once.

Sequencing was performed on blood. The chain uses TRBV6-2 or TRBV6-3 and TRBJ2-7; D tentatively reads TRBD1 or TRBD2 (5 bases each). The receptor comes from a young man in good health. CDR3 protein: CASSPNGGPYEQYF. In nucleotides, the CDR3 is TGTGCCAGCAGCCCCAATGGGGGACCCTACGAGCAGTACTTC.